This TCR beta chain was profiled in a study of blood T cell repertoires in COVID-19 (dated by TCRdb to the early 2020s). Concerning the study at large: Samples from collaborators originated in the United States, Italy and Spain and spanned both the acute and convalescent phases of COVID-19. The prospective study material was composed of cDNA or gDNA derived from T cells, B-cell-depleted T cells, or PBMCs. Deeply sampled blood TCRbeta repertoires from subjects exposed to, actively infected with, or recovered from COVID-19 were included in the dataset. A freely available public database, intended as a resource for researchers studying the immune response to SARS-CoV-2, is where the repertoires were released. The samples were drawn from two sources: the first 160 participants of the ongoing ImmuneRACE study, and approximately 1,300 subjects contributed by 6 global collaborators. A de-identified subject ID, COVID-19 status, age in years and sex were almost always included in the sample metadata. Where available, HLA class I and class II types were obtained from metadata supplied by the sample provider rather than from assay-based typing. Findings and caveats that apply to the study as a whole: The quantity of clinical and demographic metadata differed by source and by participant and was supplied without curation.

The collaborating institutions used their own protocols to collect whole blood in K2EDTA tubes. For TCRbeta analysis, collaborators shipped samples as frozen whole blood, isolated PBMCs, or DNA extracted from either of those sample types. CDR1 and CDR2 are read off the germline V gene (reference sequence) as LGHDT and YNNKEL. Counted from cysteine to phenylalanine, this CDR3 has 16 amino acids. CDR3 DNA only is kept here, 48 bases in frame from base 1. Germline trimming: 0 bases from V, 6 bases from J; junction bases outside gene matches: 2. A word on this clone: The antigen it recognizes is unknown. Base-call qualities are not available, and no considerably larger clone is one nucleotide away.

The immunoSEQ Assay, a bias-controlled multiplex PCR, was used to amplify TCRbeta CDR3 regions from genomic DNA. Per the source publication's procedure: Within the assay, amplification of reference gene primers was used to estimate how many nucleated cells each sample contained. To quantify the absolute abundance of each unique TCRbeta CDR3 rearrangement, sequence reads were collapsed and filtered. For each sample, productive Simpson clonality was calculated as the square root of Simpson's diversity index over productive rearrangements. TCRdb holds this immuneACCESS table with in-frame rearrangements only. Some clones are missing; in checked studies, unresolved V genes explain under half, and the rest has no known cause. That table gives V, J and clone size, and the DNA gave D and trimming. Across this sample there are roughly 15,000 clones, with roughly 85% seen only once. The top ten clonotypes cover about 18% of the sample.

The source material was peripheral blood. The rearrangement combines TRBV3-1 (or the pseudogene TRBV3-2) with TRBJ2-3, with 14 central nucleotides matching TRBD2. The source of this sequence is a human donor with active COVID-19. The donor label of this sample is uncertain. Here the CDR3 is given as CASSQDRTSGGDTQYF. The sequenced DNA: TGTGCCAGCAGCCAAGACCGGACTAGCGGGGGGGATACGCAGTATTTT.